Listed here are 3 T cell receptor beta chains from one sample, sequenced in a study of blood T cell repertoires in COVID-19. Profiling relied on immunoSEQ multiplex PCR, and the TCRdb table lists in-frame clones only, not all of them. The table has about 160,000 clones, less than 85% seen once. The specimen sequenced was PBMCs or T cells enriched from blood (not recorded which). All receptors derive from a woman aged 45-65 years who had recovered from COVID-19.

This rearrangement joins TRBV9 to TRBJ2-1; D is possibly TRBD2 (6 bases). V was trimmed by 3 bases and J by 5 bases, leaving 21 bases between them. Looked up from germline, CDR1 is SGDLS and CDR2 is YYNGEE. The length of the CDR3 is 17 residues. Written as DNA, the CDR3 is TGTGCCAGCAGCGCCGGGGGATTCTACGGGGCCAACAATGAGCAGTTCTTC. It codes for CASSAGGFYGANNEQFF.

V is TRBV5-1 and J is TRBJ2-5; D ambiguous. The CDR3 is made up of 15 amino acids. The ends were cut back, 0 bases at V and 5 bases at J, with 14 bases in the middle. Germline loops: CDR1 SGHRS, CDR2 YFSETQ. The CDR3 sequence is CASSLGESVRETQYF. The CDR3 region has the DNA TGCGCCAGCAGCTTGGGCGAGTCGGTACGGGAGACCCAGTACTTC.

This chain links TRBV9 with TRBJ1-3; TRBD1 agrees at 9 bases. J was trimmed by 0 bases and V by 3 bases; bases with no gene match: 4. Germline V gives CDR1 SGDLS, CDR2 YYNGEE. The CDR3 extends over 16 amino acids. In DNA form, the CDR3 reads TGTGCCAGCAGCGCCAGACAGGGGGTCTCTGGAAACACCATATATTTT. Translating it yields CASSARQGVSGNTIYF.